What follows is one TCR beta chain and its context. Its matching antigen is unknown. The sample comes from a study of T cells after yellow fever vaccination. Between the trimmed V and J ends, which lost 6 bases and 4 bases, there was a span of 6 bases. The CDR3 has 11 residues. Overall study results and limits: The booster response re-showed most primary clones: over 95% CD4, about 89% CD8. Abundant clonotypes from the bulk population could get into FACS-sorted repertoires as contaminants.

TCRdb re-called the 5' RACE reads through MiXCR, storing one row per CDR3 protein. The sample carries around 500,000 distinct CDR3 sequences, around a fifth recorded once. The specimen comprised PBMCs, sampled approximately 22 days after the first yellow fever vaccination. The sequence derives from a young man who received the YFV17D yellow fever vaccine. The gene calls are TRBV12-3 or TRBV12-4 and TRBJ1-1; D remains ambiguous. The CDR3 loop reads CASSQTTEAFF. The CDR3 DNA reads as TGTGCCAGCAGCCAGACCACTGAAGCTTTCTTT.